What follows is one T cell receptor beta chain and its context. What it binds is not known. The junction had 4 bases not matched to a gene; V was cut back by 0 bases and J by 6 bases. Germline values: CDR1 MNHNY, CDR2 SVGAGI (reference sequence). The CDR3 extends over 17 amino acids. The library protocol tagged individual cDNA molecules with unique molecular identifiers. A single record per CDR3 protein comes from TCRdb applying MiXCR to the 5' RACE reads. This repertoire shows about 50,000 distinct CDR3 sequences, about 9.3% found once; its top ten account for 14% to 15%. The data are from a study of early T cells in non-severe SARS-CoV-2 infection. Study information: Investigators sequenced bulk RNA drawn from unsorted whole blood, and chains remained unpaired. Study-wide results and caveats: VDJdb-based matching was biased toward anti-spike CD8 responses and missed private and CD4 specificities.

This clonotype was sampled from an adult who was a healthcare worker with PCR-confirmed SARS-CoV-2 infection or an uninfected control (not recorded which). This chain uses TRBV6-6 with TRBJ2-1; 14 nucleotides line up with TRBD2. Sequenced input: whole blood. The CDR3 loop reads CASSYSAGTSGSNEQFF. The CDR3 nucleotides are TGTGCCAGCAGTTACTCGGCCGGGACTAGCGGGAGCAATGAGCAGTTCTTC.